A selection of T cell receptor beta chains follows, all from one sample in a study of blood T cell repertoires in COVID-19. Sequencing used immunoSEQ multiplex PCR; TCRdb keeps in-frame clones, though not all of them. Seen here are about 79,000 clones, about 89% observed once, and the top ten hold approximately 15%. Sequencing was performed on peripheral blood. All receptors come from a man between 65 and 79 years old with active or convalescent COVID-19. Both conserved end residues are part of each CDR3. Each record gives: V gene, J gene, CDR3 protein.

>TRBV24-1|TRBJ2-1
CATSDLRGSSYNEQFF
>TRBV6-6|TRBJ2-7
CASSYSTGQGAYEQYF
>TRBV12-3/TRBV12-4|TRBJ1-1
CASAQGSNTEAFF
>TRBV19|TRBJ2-1
CASSIPGSSYNEQFF
>TRBV30|TRBJ2-1
CAWWLAGAGQFF
>TRBV19|TRBJ2-1
CATSLHNEQFF
>TRBV6-5|TRBJ1-1
CASSYTDTYDTEAFF
>TRBV6-5|TRBJ1-2
CASSQTQGVGYGYTF
>TRBV10-1|TRBJ2-1
CASRGQGQTSGSSYNEQFF
>TRBV5-4|TRBJ2-5
CASSSGQSQETQYF
>TRBV9|TRBJ2-7
CASSRAPGNEQYF
>TRBV28|TRBJ2-1
CASSPPGGNEQFF
>TRBV5-6|TRBJ1-3
CASSFKGAGNTIYF
>TRBV11-2|TRBJ1-1
CASSPRQGNTEAFF
>TRBV19|TRBJ1-1
CASSIDRDTEAFF
>TRBV5-1|TRBJ2-2
CASSLGQTNTGELFF
>TRBV6-2/TRBV6-3|TRBJ2-1
CASSYPEGQIYNEQFF
>TRBV6-2/TRBV6-3|TRBJ1-5
CASSYSGGNQPQHF
>TRBV3-1/TRBV3-2|TRBJ1-3
CASSQDSTGGFSGNTIYF
>TRBV18|TRBJ2-5
CASSPPGLQETQYF
>TRBV12-3/TRBV12-4|TRBJ2-1
CASSPGYIEQFF
>TRBV7-2|TRBJ1-5
CASSFRQVFQPQHF
>TRBV11-2|TRBJ1-1
CASSLVRGLEAFF
>TRBV6-5|TRBJ2-1
CASRRPGGEPNEQFF
>TRBV29-1|TRBJ2-5
CSVEVTGLGETQYF
>TRBV3-1/TRBV3-2|TRBJ2-3
CASRMLGGADTQYF
>TRBV7-9|TRBJ2-5
CASSSTRTVKETQYF
>TRBV5-4|TRBJ2-7
CASSVGGQGTYEQYF
>TRBV4-1|TRBJ2-5
CASSQVAGRGGETQYF
>TRBV19|TRBJ1-5
CASSTPGYQPQHF
>TRBV6-1|TRBJ1-5
CASSETYREPQHF
>TRBV30|TRBJ2-4
CAWSPPTGGRGIQYF
>TRBV5-1|TRBJ1-1
CASRKTEPNTEAFF
>TRBV19|TRBJ2-7
CASSDRGYEQYF
>TRBV24-1|TRBJ2-1
CATSDFQPGFSYNEQFF
>TRBV19|TRBJ2-7
CASSSTGTSYEQYF
>TRBV9|TRBJ1-1
CASSVVEIRGHTEAFF
>TRBV25-1|TRBJ2-2
CASSPKIEGTGELFF
>TRBV28|TRBJ1-4
CASSSPGGGFEKLFF
>TRBV2|TRBJ1-2
CASSEVGQSYRGYTF
>TRBV6-5|TRBJ1-1
CASSYDLTGNTEAFF
>TRBV9|TRBJ2-2
CASSPPAPRFPGELFF
>TRBV3-1/TRBV3-2|TRBJ2-5
CASGVGGGETQYF
>TRBV3-1/TRBV3-2|TRBJ2-7
CASSQDQRGDEQYF
>TRBV29-1|TRBJ2-3
CSVEELAGVADTQYF
>TRBV28|TRBJ2-1
CASSSAAGGHNEQFF
>TRBV19|TRBJ2-1
CASSWDWYNEQFF
>TRBV19|TRBJ1-2
CASSSWDRGYGYTF